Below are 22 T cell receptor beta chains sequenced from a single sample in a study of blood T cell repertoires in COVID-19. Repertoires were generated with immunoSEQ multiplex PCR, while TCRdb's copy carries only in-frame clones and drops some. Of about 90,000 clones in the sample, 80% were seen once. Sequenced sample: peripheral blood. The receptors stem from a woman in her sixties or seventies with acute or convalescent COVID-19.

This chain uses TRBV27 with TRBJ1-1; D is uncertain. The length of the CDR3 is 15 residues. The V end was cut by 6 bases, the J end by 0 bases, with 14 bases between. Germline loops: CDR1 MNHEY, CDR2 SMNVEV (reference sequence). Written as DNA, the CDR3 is TGTGCCAGCAGGAGGCAGCCTAGGATGAACACTGAAGCTTTCTTT. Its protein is CASRRQPRMNTEAFF.

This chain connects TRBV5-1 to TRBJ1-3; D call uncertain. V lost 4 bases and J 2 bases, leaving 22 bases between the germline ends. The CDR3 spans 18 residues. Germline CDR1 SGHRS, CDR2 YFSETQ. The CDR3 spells CASSHSPAGLGTGNTIYF. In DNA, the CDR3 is TGCGCCAGCAGCCATTCCCCCGCGGGCCTCGGGACTGGAAACACCATATATTTT.

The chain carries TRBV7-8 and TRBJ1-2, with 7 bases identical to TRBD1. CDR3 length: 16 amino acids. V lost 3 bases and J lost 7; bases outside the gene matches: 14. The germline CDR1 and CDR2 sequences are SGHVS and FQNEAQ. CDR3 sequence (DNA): TGTGCCAGCAGCTTCATTCCCGGGACAGTTGGGCTTGGCTACACCTTC. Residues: CASSFIPGTVGLGYTF.

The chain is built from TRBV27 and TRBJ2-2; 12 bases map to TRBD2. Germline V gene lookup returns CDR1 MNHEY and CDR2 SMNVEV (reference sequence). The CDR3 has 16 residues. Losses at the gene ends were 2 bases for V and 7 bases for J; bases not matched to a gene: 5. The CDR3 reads CASSLASGGANGELFF. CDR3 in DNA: TGTGCCAGCAGTTTAGCTAGCGGGGGGGCGAACGGGGAGCTGTTTTTT.

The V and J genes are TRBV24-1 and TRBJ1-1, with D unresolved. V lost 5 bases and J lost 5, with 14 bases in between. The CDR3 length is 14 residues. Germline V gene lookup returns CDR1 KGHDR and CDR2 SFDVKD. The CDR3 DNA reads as TGTGCCACCAGTGGTGGAGGTGGGAGGACTGAAGCTTTCTTT. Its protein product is CATSGGGGRTEAFF.

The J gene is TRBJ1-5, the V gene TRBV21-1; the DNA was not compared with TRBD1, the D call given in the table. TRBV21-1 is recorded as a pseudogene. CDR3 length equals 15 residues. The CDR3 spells CASSKGQGEDQPQHF. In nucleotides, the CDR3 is TGTGCCAGCAGCAAGGGGCAGGGGGAGGATCAGCCCCAGCATTTT.

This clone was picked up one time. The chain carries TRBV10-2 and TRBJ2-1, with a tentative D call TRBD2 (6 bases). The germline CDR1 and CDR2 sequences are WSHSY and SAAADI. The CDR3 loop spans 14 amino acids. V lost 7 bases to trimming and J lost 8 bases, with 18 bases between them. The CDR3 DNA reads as TGCGCCAGCACCGAAGGTGCGGGGTGGGATGAGCAGTTCTTC. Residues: CASTEGAGWDEQFF.

The CDR3 DNA is TGTGCCAGTCGACAGGGAAGTCAGCCCCAGCATTTT. Translated: CASRQGSQPQHF. This sequence joins TRBV19 and TRBJ1-5, with 7 bases fitting TRBD1. V shed 8 bases, J shed 6 bases, and the junction held 4 bases outside the gene matches. CDR1 and CDR2 (germline): LNHDA, SQIVND (reference sequence). The CDR3 is 12 amino acids. The whole variable domain, remainder taken from reference TRBV19 and TRBJ1-5, is DGGITQSPKYLFRKEGQNVTLSCEQNLNHDAMYWYRQDPGQGLRLIYYSQIVNDFQKGDIAEGYSVSREKKESFPLTVTSAQKNPTAFYLCASRQGSQPQHFGDGTRLSIL.

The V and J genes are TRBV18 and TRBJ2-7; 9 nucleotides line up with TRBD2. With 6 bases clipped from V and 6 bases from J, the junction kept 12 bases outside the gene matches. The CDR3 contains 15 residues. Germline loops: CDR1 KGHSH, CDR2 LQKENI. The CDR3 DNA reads TGTGCCAGCTCTCCCGAGGGAGCGGGAGGCCGCGAGCAGTACTTC. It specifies CASSPEGAGGREQYF.

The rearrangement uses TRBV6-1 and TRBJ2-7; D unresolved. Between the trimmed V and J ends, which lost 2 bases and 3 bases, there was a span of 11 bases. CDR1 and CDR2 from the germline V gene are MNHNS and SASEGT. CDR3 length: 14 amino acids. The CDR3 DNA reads TGTGCCAGCAGTGAACTAGTCGGTTACTACGAGCAGTACTTC. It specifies CASSELVGYYEQYF.

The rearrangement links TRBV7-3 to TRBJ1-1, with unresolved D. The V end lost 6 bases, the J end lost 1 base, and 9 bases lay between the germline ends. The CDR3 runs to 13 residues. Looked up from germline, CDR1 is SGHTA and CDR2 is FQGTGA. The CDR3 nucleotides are TGTGCCAGCAGAAGAGAGCCGAACACTGAAGCTTTCTTT. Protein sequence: CASRREPNTEAFF.

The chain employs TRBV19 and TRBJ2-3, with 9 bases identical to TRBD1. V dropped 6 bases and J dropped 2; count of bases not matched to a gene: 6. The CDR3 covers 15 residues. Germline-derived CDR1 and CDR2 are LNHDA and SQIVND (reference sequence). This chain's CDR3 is CASSRGQGYTDTQYF. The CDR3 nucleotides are TGTGCCAGTAGCCGAGGACAGGGGTACACAGATACGCAGTATTTT.

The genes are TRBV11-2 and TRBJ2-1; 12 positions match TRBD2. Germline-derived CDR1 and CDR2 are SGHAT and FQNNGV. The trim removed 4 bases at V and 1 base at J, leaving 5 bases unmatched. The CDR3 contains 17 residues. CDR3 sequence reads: CASSSRLAGASYNEQFF. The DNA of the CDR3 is TGTGCCAGCAGCTCACGACTAGCGGGGGCTTCCTACAATGAGCAGTTCTTC. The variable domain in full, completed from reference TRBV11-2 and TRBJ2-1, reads EAGVAQSPRYKIIEKRQSVAFWCNPISGHATLYWYQQILGQGPKLLIQFQNNGVVDDSQLPKDRFSAERLKGVDSTLKIQPAKLEDSAVYLCASSSRLAGASYNEQFFGPGTRLTVL.

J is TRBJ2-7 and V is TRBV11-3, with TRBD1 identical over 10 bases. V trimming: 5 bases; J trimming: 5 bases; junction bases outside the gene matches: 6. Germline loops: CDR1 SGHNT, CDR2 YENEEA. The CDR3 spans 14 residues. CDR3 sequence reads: CASSTGTGAHEQYF. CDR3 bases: TGTGCCAGCAGCACCGGGACAGGGGCACACGAGCAGTACTTC.

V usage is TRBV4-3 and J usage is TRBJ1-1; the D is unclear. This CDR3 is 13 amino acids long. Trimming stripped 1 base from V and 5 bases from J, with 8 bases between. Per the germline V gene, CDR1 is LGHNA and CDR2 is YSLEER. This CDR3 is CASSQVGGTEAFF. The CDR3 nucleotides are TGCGCCAGCAGCCAAGTGGGAGGGACTGAAGCTTTCTTT.

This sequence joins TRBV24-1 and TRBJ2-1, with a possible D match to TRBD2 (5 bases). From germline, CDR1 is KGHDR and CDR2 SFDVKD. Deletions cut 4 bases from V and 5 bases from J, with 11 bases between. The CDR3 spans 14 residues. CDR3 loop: CATSETGKDNEQFF. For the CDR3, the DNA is TGTGCCACCAGTGAGACGGGGAAAGACAATGAGCAGTTCTTC.

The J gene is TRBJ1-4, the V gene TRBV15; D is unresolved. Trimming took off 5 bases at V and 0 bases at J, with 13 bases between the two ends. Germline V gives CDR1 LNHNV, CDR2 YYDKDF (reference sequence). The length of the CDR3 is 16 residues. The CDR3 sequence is CATSASRAPTNEKLFF. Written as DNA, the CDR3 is TGTGCCACCAGCGCTAGCCGGGCCCCAACTAATGAAAAACTGTTTTTT. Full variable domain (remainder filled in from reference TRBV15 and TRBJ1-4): DAMVIQNPRYQVTQFGKPVTLSCSQTLNHNVMYWYQQKSSQAPKLLFHYYDKDFNNEADTPDNFQSRRPNTSFCFLDIRSPGLGDTAMYLCATSASRAPTNEKLFFGSGTQLSVL.

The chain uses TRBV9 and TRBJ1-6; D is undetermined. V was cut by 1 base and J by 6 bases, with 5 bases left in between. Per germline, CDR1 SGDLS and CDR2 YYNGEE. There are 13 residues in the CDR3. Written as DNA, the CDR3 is TGTGCCAGCAGCGTAAGCCCTAATTCACCCCTCCACTTT. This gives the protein CASSVSPNSPLHF.

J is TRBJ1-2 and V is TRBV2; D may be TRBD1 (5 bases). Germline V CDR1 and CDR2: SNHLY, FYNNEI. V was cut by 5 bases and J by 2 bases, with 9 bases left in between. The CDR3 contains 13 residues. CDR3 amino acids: CASSTRGNYGYTF. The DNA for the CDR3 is TGTGCCAGCAGTACCCGGGGGAACTATGGCTACACCTTC.

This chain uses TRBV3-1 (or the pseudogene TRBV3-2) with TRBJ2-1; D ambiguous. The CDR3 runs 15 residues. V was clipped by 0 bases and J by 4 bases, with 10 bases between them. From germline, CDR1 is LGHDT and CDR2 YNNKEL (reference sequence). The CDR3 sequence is CASSQDLAPYNEQFF. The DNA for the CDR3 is TGTGCCAGCAGCCAAGATCTGGCACCATACAATGAGCAGTTCTTC.

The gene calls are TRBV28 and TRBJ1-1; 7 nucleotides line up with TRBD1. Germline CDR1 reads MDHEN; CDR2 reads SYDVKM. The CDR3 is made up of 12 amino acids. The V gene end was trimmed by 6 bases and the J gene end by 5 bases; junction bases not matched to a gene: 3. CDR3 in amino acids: CASSRRGTEAFF. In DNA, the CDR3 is TGTGCCAGCAGCCGCAGGGGGACTGAAGCTTTCTTT.

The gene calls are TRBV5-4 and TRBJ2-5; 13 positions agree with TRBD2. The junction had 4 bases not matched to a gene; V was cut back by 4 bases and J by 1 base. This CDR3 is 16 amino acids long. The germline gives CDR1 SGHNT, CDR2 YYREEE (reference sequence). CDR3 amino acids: CASSLTSGGPQETQYF. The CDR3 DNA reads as TGTGCCAGCAGCCTGACTAGCGGGGGGCCCCAAGAGACCCAGTACTTC.